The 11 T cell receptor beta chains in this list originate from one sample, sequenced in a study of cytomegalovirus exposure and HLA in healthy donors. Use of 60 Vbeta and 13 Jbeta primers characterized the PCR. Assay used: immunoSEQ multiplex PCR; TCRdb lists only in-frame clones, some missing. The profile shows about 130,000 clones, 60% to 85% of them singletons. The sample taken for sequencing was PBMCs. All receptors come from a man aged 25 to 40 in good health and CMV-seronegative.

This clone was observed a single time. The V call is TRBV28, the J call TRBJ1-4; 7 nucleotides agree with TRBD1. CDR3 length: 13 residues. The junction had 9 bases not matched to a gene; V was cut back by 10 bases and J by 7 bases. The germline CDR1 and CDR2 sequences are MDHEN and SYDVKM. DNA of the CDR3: TGTGCCACCGAACAGGGGCTTCTTGAAAAACTGTTTTTT. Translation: CATEQGLLEKLFF.

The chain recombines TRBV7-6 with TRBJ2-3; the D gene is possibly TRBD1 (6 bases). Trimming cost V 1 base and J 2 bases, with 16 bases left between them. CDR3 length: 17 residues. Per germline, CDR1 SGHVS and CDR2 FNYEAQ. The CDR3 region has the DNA TGTGCCAGCAGCTTAGGAGGGGGTGGGGGTCTCACAGATACGCAGTATTTT. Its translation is CASSLGGGGGLTDTQYF.

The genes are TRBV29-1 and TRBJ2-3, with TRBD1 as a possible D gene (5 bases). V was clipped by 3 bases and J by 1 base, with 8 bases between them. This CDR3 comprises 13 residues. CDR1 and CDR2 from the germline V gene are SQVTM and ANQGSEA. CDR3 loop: CSVDETGTDTQYF. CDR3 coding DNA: TGCAGCGTTGATGAGACAGGCACAGATACGCAGTATTTT.

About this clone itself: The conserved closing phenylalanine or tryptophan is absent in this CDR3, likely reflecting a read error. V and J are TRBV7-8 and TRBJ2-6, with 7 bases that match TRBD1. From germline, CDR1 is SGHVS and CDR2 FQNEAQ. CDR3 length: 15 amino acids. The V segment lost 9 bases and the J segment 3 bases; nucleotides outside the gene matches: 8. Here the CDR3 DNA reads TGTGCCAGTGAGGGGGCAAATGGTGGGGCCAACGTCCTGACTGTC. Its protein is CASEGANGGANVLTV.

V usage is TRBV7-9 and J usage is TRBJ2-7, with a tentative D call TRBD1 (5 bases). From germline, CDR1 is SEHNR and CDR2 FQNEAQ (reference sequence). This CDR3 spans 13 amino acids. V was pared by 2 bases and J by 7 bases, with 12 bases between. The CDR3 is CASSLQGTGEQYF. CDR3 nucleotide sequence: TGTGCCAGCAGCTTACAGGGAACTGGAGAGCAGTACTTC.

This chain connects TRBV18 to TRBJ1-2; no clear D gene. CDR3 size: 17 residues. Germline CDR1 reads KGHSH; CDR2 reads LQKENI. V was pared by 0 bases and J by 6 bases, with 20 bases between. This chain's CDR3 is CASSPPQLALGQHGYTF. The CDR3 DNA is TGTGCCAGCTCACCACCCCAATTAGCTCTAGGCCAGCATGGCTACACCTTC.

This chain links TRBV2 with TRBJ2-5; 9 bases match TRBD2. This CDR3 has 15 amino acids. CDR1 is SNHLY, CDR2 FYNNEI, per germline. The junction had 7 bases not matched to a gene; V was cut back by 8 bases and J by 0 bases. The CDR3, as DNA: TGTGCCAGCGGGTATAGCGGGGGCAACCAAGAGACCCAGTACTTC. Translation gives CASGYSGGNQETQYF.

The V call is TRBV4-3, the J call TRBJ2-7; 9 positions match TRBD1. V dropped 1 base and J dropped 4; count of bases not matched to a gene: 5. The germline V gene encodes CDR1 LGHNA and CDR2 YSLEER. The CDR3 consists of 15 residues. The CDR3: CASSQVPGQGYEQYF. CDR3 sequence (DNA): TGCGCCAGCAGCCAAGTTCCGGGACAGGGTTACGAGCAGTACTTC.

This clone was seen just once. The DNA for the CDR3 is TGTGCCAGCAGCCCCCCGGGAGGGGAGCCCCAGCATTTT. Its translation: CASSPPGGEPQHF. The chain joins TRBV7-9 to TRBJ1-5; D possibly corresponds to TRBD1 (5 bases). Trimming shortened V by 5 bases and J by 8 bases, and 13 bases separated the two germline ends. Germline V gene sequence: CDR1 SEHNR, CDR2 FQNEAQ (reference sequence). This CDR3 spans 13 amino acids.

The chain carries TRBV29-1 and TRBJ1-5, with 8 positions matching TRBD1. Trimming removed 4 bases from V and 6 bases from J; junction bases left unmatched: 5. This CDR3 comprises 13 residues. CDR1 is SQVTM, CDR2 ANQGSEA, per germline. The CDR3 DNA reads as TGCAGCGTTGTGGGACAGGACGGTCAGCCCCAGCATTTT. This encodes CSVVGQDGQPQHF.

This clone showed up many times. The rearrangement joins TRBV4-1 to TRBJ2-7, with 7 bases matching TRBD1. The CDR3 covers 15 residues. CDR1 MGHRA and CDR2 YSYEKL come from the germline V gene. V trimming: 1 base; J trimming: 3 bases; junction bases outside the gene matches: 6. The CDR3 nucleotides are TGCGCCAGCAGCCAAGGACAGGGAGAGGGCTACGAGCAGTACTTC. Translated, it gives CASSQGQGEGYEQYF.